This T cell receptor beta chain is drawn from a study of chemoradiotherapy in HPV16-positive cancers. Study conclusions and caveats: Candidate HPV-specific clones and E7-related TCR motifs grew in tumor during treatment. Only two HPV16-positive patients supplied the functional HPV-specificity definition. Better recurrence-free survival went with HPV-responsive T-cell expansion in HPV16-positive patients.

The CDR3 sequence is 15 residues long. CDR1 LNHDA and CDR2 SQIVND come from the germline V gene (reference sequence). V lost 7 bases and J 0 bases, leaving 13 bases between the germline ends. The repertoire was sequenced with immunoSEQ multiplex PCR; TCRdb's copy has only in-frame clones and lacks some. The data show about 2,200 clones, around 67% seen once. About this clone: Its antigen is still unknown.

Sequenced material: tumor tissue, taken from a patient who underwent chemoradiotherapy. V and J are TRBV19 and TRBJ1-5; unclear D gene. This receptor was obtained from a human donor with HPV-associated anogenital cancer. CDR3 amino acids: CASNTAYYSNQPQHF. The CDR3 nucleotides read TGTGCCAGTAACACAGCTTACTATAGCAATCAGCCCCAGCATTTT.